A selection of T cell receptor beta chains follows, all from one sample in a study of cytomegalovirus exposure and HLA in healthy donors. Here immunoSEQ multiplex PCR was the method, and the copy in TCRdb shows in-frame clones only, minus some. Among roughly 120,000 clones listed, more than 65% were seen once. Sequenced sample: PBMCs. These receptors all come from a woman in her thirties in good health and CMV-seronegative. Both conserved end residues are part of each CDR3. A D gene is named only where the DNA matches it firmly. Rows give clone size only sometimes, using once, few, many, or a class for an expanded clone.

NA	TRBV6-5	14	TRBJ1-1	TRBD1	TGTGCCAGCAGTTACGGGACAGGGGGGTTCGAAGCTTTCTTT	CASSYGTGGFEAFF
NA	TRBV9	15	TRBJ2-3	TRBD1	TGTGCCAGCAGCGTATCCGAAACAGGGGCCGATACGCAGTATTTT	CASSVSETGADTQYF
NA	TRBV7-9	14	TRBJ2-1	TRBD1	TGTGCCAGCAGCTCCCAGGACAGGAACAATGAGCAGTTCTTC	CASSSQDRNNEQFF
NA	TRBV11-3	12	TRBJ2-1	NA	TGTGCCAGCAGCTCCCAGGGCCATGAGCAGTTCTTC	CASSSQGHEQFF
NA	TRBV7-6	14	TRBJ1-1	NA	TGTGCCAGCAGCCAGGGGCCTGAGGACACTGAAGCTTTCTTT	CASSQGPEDTEAFF
NA	TRBV7-6	13	TRBJ2-2	TRBD1	TGTGCCAGCAGTGGGACAGTTACCGGGGAGCTGTTTTTT	CASSGTVTGELFF
NA	TRBV28	16	TRBJ1-2	TRBD1	TGTGCCAGCAGTCCCCACGGGACAGGGTCGGACTATGGCTACACCTTC	CASSPHGTGSDYGYTF
NA	TRBV7-2	12	TRBJ1-2	NA	TGTGCCAGCAGCTTAGAGGTGGGCGGCTACACCTTC	CASSLEVGGYTF
NA	TRBV13	14	TRBJ1-2	NA	TGTGCCAGCAGCTCGACAGCTTCTAACTATGGCTACACCTTC	CASSSTASNYGYTF
NA	TRBV6-5	15	TRBJ1-6	NA	TGTGCCAGCAGAAGGGGGAGCTCCTATAATTCACCCCTCCACTTT	CASRRGSSYNSPLHF
NA	TRBV9	15	TRBJ2-7	TRBD1	TGTGCCAGCAGCGCTTGGGACAGCTTATCTTACGAGCAGTACTTC	CASSAWDSLSYEQYF
few	TRBV5-1	19	TRBJ2-1	TRBD2	TGCGCCAGCAGCTTGCTCGGGAACCTAGCGGGAGTGGGTTACAATGAGCAGTTCTTC	CASSLLGNLAGVGYNEQFF
few	TRBV6-5	14	TRBJ1-1	TRBD1	TGTGCCAGCAGTCCGACAGGGGTGGGAGCTGAAGCTTTCTTT	CASSPTGVGAEAFF
NA	TRBV27	15	TRBJ1-1	TRBD1	TGTGCCAGCAGTTTATCCGTGACAGGGGTCACTGAAGCTTTCTTT	CASSLSVTGVTEAFF
NA	TRBV2	13	TRBJ1-5	TRBD1	TGTGCCAGCAACAGACAGGGGGCTCAGCCCCAGCATTTT	CASNRQGAQPQHF
NA	TRBV5-1	14	TRBJ1-2	TRBD1	TGCGCCAGCTCGCAAGGACAGGGGGCGTATGGCTACACCTTC	CASSQGQGAYGYTF
NA	TRBV7-9	15	TRBJ2-7	TRBD1	TGTGCCAGCAGCTTGGGACAGGGGGTTTTCTACGAGCAGTACTTC	CASSLGQGVFYEQYF
NA	TRBV6-6	14	TRBJ1-3	NA	TGTGCCAGCAGCCCGCCGGGACAAGGAAACACCATATATTTT	CASSPPGQGNTIYF
NA	TRBV9	13	TRBJ2-2	NA	TGTGCCAGCAGTCGGTCCCACACCGGGGAGCTGTTTTTT	CASSRSHTGELFF
NA	TRBV14	15	TRBJ2-7	TRBD1	TGTGCCAGCAGCCCCCGGGACAGGGGAGGACGCGAGCAGTACTTC	CASSPRDRGGREQYF
few	TRBV7-3	13	TRBJ1-1	NA	TGTGCCAGCAGCCCAATACAGGGCACTGAAGCTTTCTTT	CASSPIQGTEAFF
few	TRBV29-1	12	TRBJ1-2	TRBD1	TGCAGCGTTGTACAGGGGGACTATGGCTACACCTTC	CSVVQGDYGYTF
NA	TRBV15	16	TRBJ1-1	NA	TGTGCCACCAGCCGGGGGGGGGTCGGAGTGAACACTGAAGCTTTCTTT	CATSRGGVGVNTEAFF
once	TRBV2	16	TRBJ2-3	TRBD2	TGTGCCAGCAGTGCCCCCCCCCTAGCGGGGGCCGATACGCAGTATTTT	CASSAPPLAGADTQYF
NA	TRBV29-1	13	TRBJ2-2	NA	TGCACCATCGAAACAGGGATAAACGGGGAGCTGTTTTTT	CTIETGINGELFF
NA	TRBV7-3	12	TRBJ1-2	NA	TGTGCCAGCAGCTTACGTCGGGGAGACTACACCTTC	CASSLRRGDYTF
NA	TRBV7-9	14	TRBJ1-1	NA	TGTGCCAGCAGCATCGCTTTCCCGGTCACTGAAGCTTTCTTT	CASSIAFPVTEAFF